The next 23 T cell receptor beta chains were all read from a single sample in a study of shared clonotypes between healthy human individuals. TCRdb keeps only in-frame clones here, not all; method: immunoSEQ multiplex PCR. The table records about 2 million clones, roughly 94% of them present only once. Sample: naive CD4+ T cells sorted from blood. Subset noted: CD45RA+ positively selected. The receptor set was obtained from a man aged 18 to 29 in good health.

The chain combines TRBV19 with TRBJ2-6; TRBD1 is a possible D gene (6 bases). This CDR3 is 14 amino acids long. Germline V gives CDR1 LNHDA, CDR2 SQIVND (reference sequence). Trimming removed 8 bases from V and 4 bases from J, with 12 bases in between. The CDR3: CASDFGTGANVLTF. CDR3 nucleotide sequence: TGTGCCAGTGACTTCGGGACAGGGGCCAACGTCCTGACTTTC.

This chain links TRBV2 with TRBJ2-1; no firm D call. The V end lost 4 bases, the J end lost 1 base, and 8 bases lay between the germline ends. CDR3 length: 14 amino acids. Germline CDR1 is SNHLY and CDR2 is FYNNEI. Here the CDR3 reads CASSVPRSYNEQFF. For the CDR3, the DNA is TGTGCCAGCAGTGTACCGCGATCCTACAATGAGCAGTTCTTC.

The gene calls are TRBV7-2 and TRBJ2-7; no clear D. Germline CDR1 is SGHTA and CDR2 is FQGNSA. The CDR3 contains 12 residues. V was clipped by 5 bases and J by 5 bases, with 10 bases between them. The CDR3 spells CASSRASNEQYF. The CDR3 region has the DNA TGTGCCAGCAGCCGGGCCAGTAACGAGCAGTACTTC. Supplemented by reference TRBV7-2 and TRBJ2-7, the full variable domain reads GAGVSQSPSNKVTEKGKDVELRCDPISGHTALYWYRQSLGQGLEFLIYFQGNSAPDKSGLPSDRFSAERTGGSVSTLTIQRTQQEDSAVYLCASSRASNEQYFGPGTRLTVT.

The V call is TRBV6-1, the J call TRBJ1-2; no reliable D call. This CDR3 spans 11 amino acids. Germline CDR1 reads MNHNS; CDR2 reads SASEGT. V gave up 4 bases and J gave up 4 bases, with 4 bases separating them. Here the CDR3 reads CASSGLYGYTF. CDR3 sequence (DNA): TGTGCCAGCAGTGGACTCTATGGCTACACCTTC.

The CDR3 is CASSLANRGLLYEQYF. The CDR3 bases are TGTGCCAGCAGCTTAGCCAACAGGGGGCTACTCTACGAGCAGTACTTC. This rearrangement joins TRBV7-6 to TRBJ2-7, with TRBD1 matching over 9 bases. After removal of 0 bases from V and 3 bases from J, the junction contained 6 bases not matched to a gene. Germline V lookup: CDR1 SGHVS, CDR2 FNYEAQ. This CDR3 comprises 16 residues.

The rearrangement uses TRBV2 and TRBJ2-2; 7 nucleotides align to TRBD1. Per the germline V gene, CDR1 is SNHLY and CDR2 is FYNNEI. J lost 5 bases, V lost 6 bases, and 6 bases had no gene match. The CDR3 loop spans 14 amino acids. CDR3 DNA sequence: TGTGCCAGCAGGTCGACAGGGCTAACCGGGGAGCTGTTTTTT. This sequence encodes CASRSTGLTGELFF.

The chain combines TRBV5-1 with TRBJ2-5; TRBD1 agrees at 7 bases. Losses at the gene ends were 4 bases for V and 2 bases for J; bases not matched to a gene: 5. CDR1 is SGHRS and CDR2 is YFSETQ in the germline V gene. The CDR3 has 14 residues. The CDR3 is CASSRTGTQETQYF. The CDR3 DNA sequence: TGCGCCAGCAGCCGGACAGGAACGCAAGAGACCCAGTACTTC.

As for this clone: The same CDR3 also results from other DNA sequences found in this sample. This chain joins TRBV5-1 and TRBJ2-3, with TRBD2 as a possible D gene (6 bases). V was clipped by 0 bases and J by 2 bases, with 7 bases between them. This CDR3 spans 14 amino acids. CDR1 and CDR2 (germline): SGHRS, YFSETQ. CDR3 sequence (DNA): TGCGCCAGCAGCTTGGAGGGACTCACAGATACGCAGTATTTT. This codes for CASSLEGLTDTQYF.

This chain uses TRBV19 with TRBJ1-2; a weak D match, TRBD1 (6 bases). CDR3 length: 15 residues. Trimming pared 5 bases from V and 0 bases from J, leaving 13 bases between. Looked up from germline, CDR1 is LNHDA and CDR2 is SQIVND (reference sequence). The CDR3 nucleotides read TGTGCCAGTAGTGTGGACAGACAACCTAACTATGGCTACACCTTC. It translates to CASSVDRQPNYGYTF. Together with reference TRBV19 and TRBJ1-2, the CDR3 gives the full variable domain: DGGITQSPKYLFRKEGQNVTLSCEQNLNHDAMYWYRQDPGQGLRLIYYSQIVNDFQKGDIAEGYSVSREKKESFPLTVTSAQKNPTAFYLCASSVDRQPNYGYTFGSGTRLTVV.

The count of this clone is one. Other DNA sequences within the sample encode an identical CDR3. The chain joins TRBV28 to TRBJ1-3; unclear D gene. The CDR3 spans 12 residues. The V gene lost 3 bases and the J gene lost 4 bases, with 4 bases spanning the gap. Germline V gene lookup returns CDR1 MDHEN and CDR2 SYDVKM. CDR3 residues: CASSLTGNTIYF. CDR3 nucleotide sequence: TGTGCCAGCAGTTTGACAGGAAACACCATATATTTT.

The chain uses TRBV28 and TRBJ2-1, with TRBD2 matching over 12 bases. Germline V gene sequence: CDR1 MDHEN, CDR2 SYDVKM. The CDR3 length is 19 residues. With V trimmed by 9 bases and J by 0 bases, 15 bases remained unmatched. The CDR3 spells CASTPGGLAGTSSYNEQFF. Written as DNA, the CDR3 is TGTGCCAGTACTCCCGGCGGACTAGCGGGGACTAGCTCCTACAATGAGCAGTTCTTC.

The rearrangement uses TRBV5-6 and TRBJ1-2; 7 nucleotides agree with TRBD1. V gave up 3 bases and J gave up 7 bases; unmatched junction bases: 18. Germline CDR1 and CDR2: SGHDT and YYEEEE. This CDR3 region has 17 residues. Here the CDR3 DNA reads TGTGCCAGCAGCTCCCGACAGGGTAGTAGTCTTCCCCTTGGCTACACCTTC. Translating gives CASSSRQGSSLPLGYTF.

This clone was seen a single time. The chain recombines TRBV10-1 with TRBJ2-5; 9 nucleotides agree with TRBD1. Germline V gene sequence: CDR1 WNHNN, CDR2 SYGVQD (reference sequence). J lost 2 bases, V lost 3 bases, and 4 bases had no gene match. CDR3 size: 15 residues. CDR3 in amino acids: CASSEHRGLQETQYF. DNA for the CDR3: TGCGCCAGCAGTGAACACAGGGGGCTGCAAGAGACCCAGTACTTC.

The chain couples TRBV10-2 to TRBJ2-2, with D unresolved. Looked up from germline, CDR1 is WSHSY and CDR2 is SAAADI. This CDR3 has 13 residues. V lost 11 bases, J lost 7 bases, and 17 bases lay in between. CDR3 DNA: TGCGCCTCCCACGGCCTCGACGGCGGGGAGCTGTTTTTT. It is translated as CASHGLDGGELFF.

The chain joins TRBV11-2 to TRBJ2-5; TRBD1 or TRBD2 may be the D gene (6 bases each). In germline, CDR1 is SGHAT, CDR2 FQNNGV. The V and J ends lost 5 bases and 1 base respectively, with 17 bases between them. The CDR3 runs to 16 residues. The CDR3, as DNA: TGTGCCAGCAGCCAGCTGGAATCGGGGGCCCAAGAGACCCAGTACTTC. Protein sequence: CASSQLESGAQETQYF.

The J gene is TRBJ1-1, the V gene TRBV19; D call uncertain. V was trimmed by 11 bases and J by 2 bases, leaving 6 bases between them. There are 10 residues in the CDR3. The germline gives CDR1 LNHDA, CDR2 SQIVND (reference sequence). The CDR3, as DNA: TGTGCCGTTGGTAACACTGAAGCTTTCTTT. Protein product: CAVGNTEAFF.

This clone was detected only once. This chain's CDR3 is CASSTDRGREKLFF. DNA for the CDR3: TGTGCCAGCAGTACGGACAGGGGGCGTGAAAAACTGTTTTTT. The V and J genes are TRBV2 and TRBJ1-4; 11 bases are shared with TRBD1. The junction had 3 bases not matched to a gene; V was cut back by 5 bases and J by 7 bases. CDR3 length: 14 residues. Germline CDR1 and CDR2: SNHLY and FYNNEI.

The chain employs TRBV5-1 and TRBJ2-3; the match to TRBD1 covers 9 bases. This CDR3 is 15 amino acids long. Trimming cost V 4 bases and J 0 bases; bases outside gene matches: 3. The V gene's germline CDR1 is SGHRS and CDR2 YFSETQ. The CDR3, as DNA: TGCGCCAGCAGCATACAGGGGGCGAGCACAGATACGCAGTATTTT. It codes for CASSIQGASTDTQYF.

The J gene is TRBJ2-6, the V gene TRBV6-1; D is ambiguous. Trimming took 10 bases from V and 5 from J, leaving 12 bases between them. The CDR3 runs 13 residues. Germline V CDR1 and CDR2: MNHNS, SASEGT. In DNA form, the CDR3 reads TGTGCCACCGATGGTGACTGGGCCAACGTCCTGACTTTC. Translating gives CATDGDWANVLTF.

The V call is TRBV10-3, the J call TRBJ1-2; D remains unclear. CDR1 and CDR2 from the germline V gene are ENHRY and SYGVKD. V was pared by 3 bases and J by 7 bases, with 12 bases between. The CDR3 spans 13 residues. The CDR3 reads CAISESLDRGYTF. CDR3 in DNA: TGTGCCATCAGTGAAAGTCTCGACCGTGGCTACACCTTC.

This chain joins TRBV10-3 and TRBJ2-7; the D gene could be TRBD1 or TRBD2 (5 bases each). V was cut by 5 bases and J by 1 base, with 12 bases left in between. CDR3 size: 14 residues. CDR1 and CDR2 (germline): ENHRY, SYGVKD. Here the CDR3 DNA reads TGTGCCATCAGTTCCCGGGACGGGTCCTACGAGCAGTACTTC. This translates into CAISSRDGSYEQYF.

The rearrangement uses TRBV18 and TRBJ2-2; the D gene is possibly TRBD2 (6 bases). This CDR3 is 14 amino acids long. The V and J ends lost 4 bases and 0 bases respectively, with 6 bases between them. CDR1 and CDR2 from the germline V gene are KGHSH and LQKENI. CDR3 DNA sequence: TGTGCCAGCTCACTAGCGGCGAACACCGGGGAGCTGTTTTTT. It encodes CASSLAANTGELFF.

This chain uses TRBV15 with TRBJ2-7, with D perhaps assigned TRBD1 or TRBD2 (5 bases each). Trimming took off 1 base at V and 10 bases at J, with 17 bases between the two ends. The V gene's germline CDR1 is LNHNV and CDR2 YYDKDF (reference sequence). This CDR3 has 14 residues. The CDR3, as DNA: TGTGCCACCAGCAGAGTGAGGGGTGCGGGTCCTCAGTACTTC. Amino acid sequence: CATSRVRGAGPQYF.